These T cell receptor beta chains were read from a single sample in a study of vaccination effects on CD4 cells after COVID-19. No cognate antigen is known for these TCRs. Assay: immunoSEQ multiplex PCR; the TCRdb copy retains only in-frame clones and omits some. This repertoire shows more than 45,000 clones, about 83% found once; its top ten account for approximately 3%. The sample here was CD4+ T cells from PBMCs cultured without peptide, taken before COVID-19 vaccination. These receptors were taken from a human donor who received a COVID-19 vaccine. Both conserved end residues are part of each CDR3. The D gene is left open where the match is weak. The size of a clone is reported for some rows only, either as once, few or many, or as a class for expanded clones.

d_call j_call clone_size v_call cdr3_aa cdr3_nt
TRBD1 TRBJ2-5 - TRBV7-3 CASSFYGTEQETQYF TGTGCCAGCAGCTTCTACGGGACAGAACAAGAGACCCAGTACTTC
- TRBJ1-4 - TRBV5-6 CASSLMGPGNEKLFF TGTGCCAGCAGCTTGATGGGCCCCGGTAATGAAAAACTGTTTTTT
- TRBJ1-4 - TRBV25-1 CASSELQGFRTNEKLFF TGTGCCAGCAGTGAACTACAGGGATTTCGGACTAATGAAAAACTGTTTTTT
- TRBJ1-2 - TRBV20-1 CSASPLGPNYGYTF TGCAGTGCTAGTCCCCTCGGTCCTAACTATGGCTACACCTTC
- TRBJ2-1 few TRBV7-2 CASSFQEAAYNEQFF TGTGCCAGCAGCTTTCAGGAAGCCGCCTACAATGAGCAGTTCTTC
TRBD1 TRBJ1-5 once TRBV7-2 CASSVGTVNQPQHF TGTGCCAGCAGCGTCGGGACAGTGAATCAGCCCCAGCATTTT
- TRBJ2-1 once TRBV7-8 CASSAGVGSYNEQFF TGTGCCAGCAGCGCCGGGGTAGGCTCCTACAATGAGCAGTTCTTC
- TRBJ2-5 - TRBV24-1 CATSDLVSKETQYF TGTGCCACCAGTGATTTGGTCAGCAAAGAGACCCAGTACTTC
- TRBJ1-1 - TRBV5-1 CASSSAVGLNTEAFF TGCGCCAGCAGTTCCGCCGTGGGGCTGAACACTGAAGCTTTCTTT
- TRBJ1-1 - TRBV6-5 CASSYWGSGANTEAFF TGTGCCAGCAGTTACTGGGGGTCAGGGGCGAACACTGAAGCTTTCTTT
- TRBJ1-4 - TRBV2 CASSVEGREKLFF TGTGCCAGCAGTGTGGAGGGGAGGGAAAAACTGTTTTTT
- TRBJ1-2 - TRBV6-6 CASREGDGYTF TGTGCCAGCAGGGAAGGGGACGGCTACACCTTC
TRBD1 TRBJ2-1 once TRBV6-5 CASRWDRSYNEQFF TGTGCCAGCAGGTGGGACAGAAGTTACAATGAGCAGTTCTTC
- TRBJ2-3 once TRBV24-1 CATSDSGVRDTQYF TGTGCCACCAGTGATTCAGGGGTTCGAGATACGCAGTATTTT
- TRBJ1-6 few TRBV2 CASSKGGSYNSPLHF TGTGCCAGCAGTAAGGGTGGGTCCTATAATTCACCCCTCCACTTT
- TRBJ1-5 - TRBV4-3 CASSQDGVGPNQPQHF TGCGCCAGCAGCCAAGACGGGGTGGGGCCCAATCAGCCCCAGCATTTT
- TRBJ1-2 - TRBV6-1 CASRVFENYGYTF TGTGCCAGCAGGGTATTTGAGAACTATGGCTACACCTTC
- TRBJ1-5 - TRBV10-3 CAISESDIDSNQPQHF TGTGCCATCAGTGAGTCGGACATAGATAGCAATCAGCCCCAGCATTTT
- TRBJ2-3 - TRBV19 CASSIGRPVGEDTQYF TGTGCCAGTAGTATAGGGAGACCCGTCGGGGAAGATACGCAGTATTTT
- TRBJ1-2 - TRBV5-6 CASSLGQAGGYTF TGTGCCAGCAGCTTGGGGCAGGCGGGAGGCTACACCTTC
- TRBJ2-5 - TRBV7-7 CASSLGGTVGETQYF TGTGCCAGCAGCTTAGGGGGGACTGTTGGAGAGACCCAGTACTTC
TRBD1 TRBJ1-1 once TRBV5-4 CASSINLGTGEEAFF TGTGCCAGCAGCATCAATCTAGGGACAGGGGAAGAAGCTTTCTTT
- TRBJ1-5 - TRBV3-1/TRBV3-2 CASSQDKGQPQHF TGTGCCAGCAGCCAAGACAAGGGTCAGCCCCAGCATTTT
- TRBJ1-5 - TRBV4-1 CASSLLGDQPQHF TGCGCCAGCAGCCTTCTAGGGGATCAGCCCCAGCATTTT
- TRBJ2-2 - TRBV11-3 CASSPRAGTGELFF TGTGCCAGCAGCCCCAGGGCAGGCACCGGGGAGCTGTTTTTT
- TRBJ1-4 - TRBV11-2 CASSSRDKRGEKLFF TGTGCCAGCAGCTCCCGGGACAAAAGGGGTGAAAAACTGTTTTTT
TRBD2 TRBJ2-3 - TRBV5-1 CASSGATSGASGTQYF TGCGCCAGCAGCGGAGCGACTAGCGGGGCCTCGGGTACGCAGTATTTT
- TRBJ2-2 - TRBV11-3 CASSLAGAGTGELFF TGTGCCAGCAGCTTAGCAGGGGCGGGTACCGGGGAGCTGTTTTTT
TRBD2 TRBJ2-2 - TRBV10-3 CAISPGGGIRSGELFF TGTGCCATCAGCCCCGGGGGAGGGATTAGAAGCGGGGAGCTGTTTTTT
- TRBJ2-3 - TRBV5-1 CASSLGGAPDTQYF TGCGCCAGCAGCTTGGGCGGGGCTCCAGATACGCAGTATTTT
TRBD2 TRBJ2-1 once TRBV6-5 CASTHRASGGNEQFF TGTGCCAGCACCCACAGGGCTAGCGGGGGTAATGAGCAGTTCTTC
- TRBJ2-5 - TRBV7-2 CASSLVGIRSETQYF TGTGCCAGCAGCTTAGTAGGGATCAGATCCGAGACCCAGTACTTC
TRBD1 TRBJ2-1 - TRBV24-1 CATKLSGGSEQFF TGTGCCACCAAACTATCAGGGGGAAGTGAGCAGTTCTTC
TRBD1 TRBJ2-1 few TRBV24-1 CATSDPNRGIYNEQFF TGTGCCACCAGTGACCCCAACAGGGGGATATACAATGAGCAGTTCTTC
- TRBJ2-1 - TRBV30 CAWSSWGDSYNEQFF TGTGCCTGGAGTTCTTGGGGGGACTCCTACAATGAGCAGTTCTTC
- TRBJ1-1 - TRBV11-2 CASSPRRGTNTEAFF TGTGCCAGCAGCCCGAGGAGAGGGACGAACACTGAAGCTTTCTTT
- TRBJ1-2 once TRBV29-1 CSVERRGYGYTF TGCAGCGTCGAGAGAAGGGGGTACGGCTACACCTTC
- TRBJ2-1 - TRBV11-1 CASSPFANTYNEQFF TGTGCCAGCAGCCCGTTCGCTAATACCTACAATGAGCAGTTCTTC
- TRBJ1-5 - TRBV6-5 CASRDNLNQPQHF TGTGCCAGCAGAGACAACCTCAATCAGCCCCAGCATTTT
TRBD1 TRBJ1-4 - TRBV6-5 CASSPLDRVGEKLFF TGTGCCAGCAGTCCCCTGGACAGGGTCGGTGAAAAACTGTTTTTT
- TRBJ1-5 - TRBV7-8 CASRPTGASNQPQHF TGTGCCAGCAGACCGACGGGGGCGTCCAATCAGCCCCAGCATTTT
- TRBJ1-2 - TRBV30 CAWSVQIPWNYGYTF TGTGCCTGGAGTGTCCAAATCCCGTGGAACTATGGCTACACCTTC
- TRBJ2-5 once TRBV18 CASSPPGARETQYF TGTGCCAGCTCTCCCCCGGGGGCTAGAGAGACCCAGTACTTC
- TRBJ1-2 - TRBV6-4 CASSAQIGVDGYTF TGTGCCAGCAGTGCCCAAATAGGGGTAGATGGCTACACCTTC
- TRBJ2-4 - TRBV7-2 CASSYGDSASVAKNIQYF TGTGCCAGCAGCTACGGGGACTCGGCAAGTGTAGCCAAAAACATTCAGTACTTC
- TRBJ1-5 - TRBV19 CASSINPGFNQPQHF TGTGCCAGTAGTATAAACCCAGGGTTCAATCAGCCCCAGCATTTT
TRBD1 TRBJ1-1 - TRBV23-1 CASSSGGLGTEAFF TGCGCCAGCAGTTCAGGGGGATTAGGCACTGAAGCTTTCTTT
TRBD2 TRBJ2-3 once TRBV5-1 CASSLWGGNSDTQYF TGCGCCAGCAGCTTGTGGGGGGGAAATTCAGATACGCAGTATTTT
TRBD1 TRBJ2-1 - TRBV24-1 CATSDGRDRFF TGTGCCACCAGTGACGGCCGGGACAGGTTCTTC
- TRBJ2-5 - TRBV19 CARGYPAYLQETQYF TGTGCCAGAGGGTATCCCGCATACTTGCAAGAGACCCAGTACTTC